This T cell receptor beta chain was recorded in a study of tumor-infiltrating lymphocytes in primary liver carcinoma. The CDR3 sequence is 17 residues long. Germline CDR1 is SGHAT and CDR2 is FQNNGV. With V trimmed by 5 bases and J by 6 bases, 16 bases remained unmatched. Blood RNA came from unsorted whole blood; germline DNA was also extracted. Regarding the study as a whole: Bulk unsorted sampling precluded comparing CD4+ and CD8+ repertoires.

Using a constant-region primer together with ProtoScript II reverse transcriptase, TCR beta cDNA was made from about 500 ng of total RNA. Slightly modified ARM-PCR, run as three nested multiplex PCR rounds, produced the TCR beta libraries. Researchers ran the first two PCR rounds for approximately 10 cycles each with TRBV1-TRBV30 forward primers and a C-beta reverse primer. In TCRdb, the multiplex PCR reads were re-called with MiXCR into one record per CDR3 protein. Here the sample spans 150,000 to 200,000 distinct CDR3 sequences, over 50% being singletons. With respect to this clonotype: Its target is not known. This may come from a read error, since a much larger clone is one base off.

This TCR was recovered from a man in his forties with primary liver carcinoma and hepatitis B virus infection. Sequenced input: peripheral blood. The chain recombines TRBV11-2 with TRBJ1-2; 9 nucleotides line up with TRBD1. CDR3 region: CASSPFIPTGGNNGYTF. CDR3 in DNA: TGTGCCAGCAGCCCATTCATCCCCACAGGGGGCAATAATGGCTACACCTTC. Drawing the rest from reference TRBV11-2 and TRBJ1-2, the complete variable domain is EAGVAQSPRYKIIEKRQSVAFWCNPISGHATLYWYQQILGQGPKLLIQFQNNGVVDDSQLPKDRFSAERLKGVDSTLKIQPAKLEDSAVYLCASSPFIPTGGNNGYTFGSGTRLTVV.